These T cell receptor beta chains were read from a single sample in a study of T cell repertoires in cytomegalovirus infection. TCRdb analysed the reads with MiXCR anew, one entry per CDR3 protein. Among more than 150,000 distinct CDR3 sequences listed, around 20% were seen once. Sequencing was done on a sample of PBMCs. The receptors stem from a human donor in good health (CMV status not recorded). Some clones in this sample may be carry-over from other donors' samples. CDR3s include the opening cysteine and the closing phenylalanine or tryptophan. A D gene is named only where the DNA matches it firmly. Clone size is stated in some rows and not others, as once, few, many or a class when expanded.

j_call d_call v_call clone_size cdr3_nt cdr3_aa
TRBJ1-1 NA TRBV2 NA TGTGCCAGCAGTCCCCGGGGAGGGCTGAACACTGAAGCTTTCTTT CASSPRGGLNTEAFF
TRBJ1-1 TRBD1 TRBV12-3/TRBV12-4 many TGTGCCAGCAGTTTAAGGGGGTCAGGGGGTTCCAACACTGAAGCTTTCTTT CASSLRGSGGSNTEAFF
TRBJ1-1 NA TRBV6-5 once TGTGCCAGCAGTTATGACGTAGACACTGAAGCTTTCTTT CASSYDVDTEAFF
TRBJ2-7 TRBD2 TRBV12-3/TRBV12-4 few TGTGCCAGCAGGTTAGCAACTAGCGGGAGCTACGAGCAGTACTTC CASRLATSGSYEQYF
TRBJ1-5 NA TRBV7-8 many TGTGCCAGCAGCTTAGAAGGGGGGTATAGCAATCAGCCCCAGCATTTT CASSLEGGYSNQPQHF
TRBJ1-2 NA TRBV7-2 few TGTGCCAGCAGTAGGGACACATCTGACTATGGCTACACCTTC CASSRDTSDYGYTF
TRBJ2-1 TRBD1 TRBV12-3/TRBV12-4 many TGTGCCAGCAGTTTAAACCCGGGACAGGGTACCTACAATGAGCAGTTCTTC CASSLNPGQGTYNEQFF
TRBJ1-2 NA TRBV7-3 many TGTGCCAGCAGCTCCACCGGGACAAGAACGTCGTGGGCGAGCTACACCTTC CASSSTGTRTSWASYTF
TRBJ1-1 NA TRBV5-1 few TGCGCCAGCAGCTCCGTTGTGGACACTGAAGCTTTCTTT CASSSVVDTEAFF
TRBJ1-1 TRBD1 TRBV12-3/TRBV12-4 NA TGTGCCAGCAGGCGGTCAGGGGGCGGCACTGAAGCTTTCTTT CASRRSGGGTEAFF
TRBJ2-3 NA TRBV11-2 NA TGTGCCAGCAGCTCCGGTACCAAACCTAGCACAGATACGCAGTATTTT CASSSGTKPSTDTQYF
TRBJ1-1 NA TRBV12-3/TRBV12-4 NA TGTGCCAGCAGTTTAAACGACCTCGGCCTTCGAGCTTTCTTT CASSLNDLGLRAFF
TRBJ2-7 NA TRBV4-3 NA TGCGCCAGCAGCCAAGGCCACGGGACTCTCCTTGGGGAGCAGTACTTC CASSQGHGTLLGEQYF
TRBJ2-5 TRBD2 TRBV2 few TGTGCCAGCAGTGAATCGAGGCTAGCGGGAGGGCGGCAAGAGACCCAGTACTTC CASSESRLAGGRQETQYF
TRBJ2-7 NA TRBV28 few TGTGCCAGCAGCTACGCCCGCACCGAGCAGTACTTC CASSYARTEQYF
TRBJ2-7 NA TRBV28 NA TGTGCCAGCAGTTTCTTCGTTAGGGAGCAGTACTTC CASSFFVREQYF